These 10 T cell receptor beta chains came from one sample sequenced in a study of Ad26.COV2.S vaccination and SARS-CoV-2 variants. Treatment given: about 20 received Ad26.COV2.S at low or high dose, single or two shots; several received placebo; per-sample allocation not given. After the first vaccine or placebo injection, samples were drawn on day 63. Libraries were prepared by immunoSEQ multiplex PCR; TCRdb keeps only in-frame clonotypes and omits some of them. The sample has 350,000 to 400,000 clones; 75% to 90% are singletons. The sequenced sample was peripheral blood, obtained in a trial of Ad26.COV2.S vaccine versus placebo. The receptor source for this set is a person between 18 and 65 years old who received the Ad26.COV2.S COVID-19 vaccine or a placebo.

This clone has just one count. The chain joins TRBV9 to TRBJ2-1; a possible D gene is TRBD2 (5 bases). The CDR3 has 17 residues. Trimming took 0 bases from V and 5 from J, leaving 18 bases between them. The germline gives CDR1 SGDLS, CDR2 YYNGEE. The DNA for the CDR3 is TGTGCCAGCAGCGTAGAGTTGAGAAACACTAGGGACAATGAGCAGTTCTTC. As protein: CASSVELRNTRDNEQFF.

This chain links TRBV28 with TRBJ2-7, with D possibly being TRBD2 (6 bases). V shed 6 bases and J shed 0 bases, with 24 bases lying between them. The CDR3 extends over 18 amino acids. The V gene's germline CDR1 is MDHEN and CDR2 SYDVKM. CDR3 amino acids: CASSFPGDWKNFSYEQYF. In nucleotides, the CDR3 is TGTGCCAGCAGCTTTCCCGGGGACTGGAAGAATTTCTCCTACGAGCAGTACTTC. The full variable domain, its missing parts supplied by reference TRBV28 and TRBJ2-7, is DVKVTQSSRYLVKRTGEKVFLECVQDMDHENMFWYRQDPGLGLRLIYFSYDVKMKEKGDIPEGYSVSREKKERFSLILESASTNQTSMYLCASSFPGDWKNFSYEQYFGPGTRLTVT.

This rearrangement joins TRBV4-2 to TRBJ2-7; D is unclear. CDR3 length equals 17 residues. With 2 bases removed from V and 2 bases from J, the gap between germline ends came to 19 bases. Germline CDR1 reads LGHNA; CDR2 reads YNFKEQ. The CDR3 region has the DNA TGTGCCAGCAGCCAATCCGCGTCGGAGCTCCGTCCCTACGAGCAGTACTTC. Translated: CASSQSASELRPYEQYF.

This clone is a singleton in its sample. The rearrangement links TRBV7-2 to TRBJ2-1; D is perhaps TRBD2 (6 bases). CDR3 size: 14 residues. V lost 1 base to trimming and J lost 5 bases, with 9 bases between them. Per germline, CDR1 SGHTA and CDR2 FQGNSA. CDR3 bases: TGTGCCAGCAGCTTAGTGACTAGACACAATGAGCAGTTCTTC. This gives the protein CASSLVTRHNEQFF.

The gene calls are TRBV25-1 and TRBJ2-7, with TRBD2 identical over 8 bases. Germline CDR1 is MGHDK and CDR2 is SYGVNS. V trimming: 3 bases; J trimming: 6 bases; junction bases outside the gene matches: 4. This CDR3 has 13 residues. As DNA, the CDR3 is TGTGCCAGCAGTGACTCTAGCGGGCGCGAGCAGTACTTC. Protein sequence: CASSDSSGREQYF.

This chain links TRBV11-2 with TRBJ1-6; possible D gene TRBD1, 6 bases. CDR1 SGHAT and CDR2 FQNNGV come from the germline V gene. Trimming pared 5 bases from V and 9 bases from J, leaving 11 bases between. The CDR3 consists of 13 residues. The CDR3 is CASSVDRSSPLHF. The CDR3 bases are TGTGCCAGCAGCGTCGACAGGTCTTCACCCCTCCACTTT.

The rearrangement uses TRBV28 and TRBJ2-3, with 7 positions matching TRBD2. Germline CDR1 and CDR2: MDHEN and SYDVKM. V dropped 6 bases and J dropped 2; count of bases not matched to a gene: 5. This CDR3 has 14 residues. CDR3 amino acids: CASREAGSTDTQYF. The DNA for the CDR3 is TGTGCCAGCAGGGAAGCGGGGTCCACAGATACGCAGTATTTT.

The chain uses TRBV6-2 or TRBV6-3 and TRBJ2-1, with 7 nucleotides matching TRBD2. The V and J ends lost 6 bases and 6 bases, in that order; junction bases with no gene match: 11. This CDR3 comprises 15 residues. The germline gives CDR1 MNHEY, CDR2 SVGEGT. Here the CDR3 reads CASSLGLVNSNEQFF. Written as DNA, the CDR3 is TGTGCCAGCAGCCTCGGACTAGTTAACTCCAATGAGCAGTTCTTC.

This clone occurred once. V and J are TRBV15 and TRBJ2-5, with a weak D call TRBD2 (5 bases). The CDR3 is 15 amino acids. From germline, CDR1 is LNHNV and CDR2 YYDKDF (reference sequence). V dropped 0 bases and J dropped 4 bases, with 12 bases sitting between them. Here the CDR3 DNA reads TGTGCCACCAGCAGAGATCCCGCTAGCAGAGAGACCCAGTACTTC. It specifies CATSRDPASRETQYF. Full variable domain (rest looked up from reference TRBV15 and TRBJ2-5): DAMVIQNPRYQVTQFGKPVTLSCSQTLNHNVMYWYQQKSSQAPKLLFHYYDKDFNNEADTPDNFQSRRPNTSFCFLDIRSPGLGDTAMYLCATSRDPASRETQYFGPGTRLLVL.

The sample holds one count of this clone. The chain is built from TRBV24-1 and TRBJ2-2, with D uncertain. The germline V gene has CDR1 KGHDR and CDR2 SFDVKD. The CDR3 spans 12 residues. The V gene lost 10 bases and the J gene lost 7 bases, with 12 bases spanning the gap. CDR3 protein: CATSDVFGELFF. In DNA form, the CDR3 reads TGTGCCACGTCTGATGTGTTCGGGGAGCTGTTTTTT.